What follows describes a single T cell receptor (beta chain). Its target is not known. The sample belongs to a study of T cell responses to AZD1222 COVID-19 vaccine. Overall study results and limits: It was only 6 or 7 AZD1222 recipients who were seropositive at baseline.

Sequencing was performed with immunoSEQ multiplex PCR; in TCRdb, only in-frame clones are kept and a portion is missing. This repertoire shows over 100,000 clones, approximately 90% found once; its top ten account for approximately 2.6%. This sequence originates from an adult who received the AZD1222 COVID-19 vaccine. The sample here was peripheral blood, taken 28 days after the second AZD1222 dose.

The CDR3 DNA follows: TGTGCCAGCAGCTCCTCGGGACTAGCGGCCCAAGAGACCCAGTACTTC. This encodes CASSSSGLAAQETQYF. This chain joins TRBV5-4 and TRBJ2-5; 11 bases match TRBD2. CDR1 is SGHNT, CDR2 YYREEE, per germline (reference sequence). Trimming at V came to 3 bases and at J to 1 base, leaving 5 bases not matched to a gene. This CDR3 comprises 16 residues. Looking up the rest from reference TRBV5-4 and TRBJ2-5 gives the full variable domain: ETGVTQSPTHLIKTRGQQVTLRCSSQSGHNTVSWYQQALGQGPQFIFQYYREEENGRGNFPPRFSGLQFPNYSSELNVNALELDDSALYLCASSSSGLAAQETQYFGPGTRLLVL.